The 31 T cell receptor beta chains given below trace back to one sample, sequenced in a study of identical twins. Using its own MiXCR run on the 5' RACE reads, TCRdb lists one record per CDR3 protein. The sample consists of roughly 280,000 distinct CDR3 sequences, over 8.5% of them appearing once. These data are also associated with another study on yellow fever vaccine responses in identical twins.

Sequencing was done on a sample of CD8+ T cells sorted from blood. Receptors originate from a woman under 30 in good health.

As regards this clonotype: A read error may produce the germline difference seen at one junction end. The chain is built from TRBV2 and TRBJ2-7, with 7 bases fitting TRBD2. Germline V gives CDR1 SNHLY, CDR2 FYNNEI. The CDR3 runs 14 residues. CDR3 in DNA: TGCGCCAGCAAAAGCGGGACGGATTACTACGAGCAGTACTTC. The encoded protein is CASKSGTDYYEQYF.

V gene TRBV9 combines with J gene TRBJ2-3, with TRBD2 matching 9 bases. The CDR3 sequence is 17 residues long. The V segment lost 0 bases and the J segment 2 bases; nucleotides outside the gene matches: 7. Germline lookup yields CDR1 SGDLS and CDR2 YYNGEE. The CDR3 nucleotides are TGTGCCAGCAGCGTAGGAGCAAGCGGGGGGCCCACAGATACGCAGTATTTT. Protein sequence: CASSVGASGGPTDTQYF.

In this sample, this clonotype turned up many times. This chain uses TRBV6-5 with TRBJ1-5; D unresolved. Germline assignment: CDR1 MNHEY and CDR2 SVGAGI. This CDR3 spans 17 amino acids. V was pared by 0 bases and J by 0 bases, with 12 bases between. The CDR3 sequence: CASSYSRPGDSNQPQHF. In DNA form, the CDR3 reads TGTGCCAGCAGTTACTCGAGGCCGGGCGATAGCAATCAGCCCCAGCATTTT.

The V call is TRBV5-1, the J call TRBJ2-3; D possibly corresponds to TRBD2 (5 bases). V lost 3 bases, J lost 0 bases, and 14 bases lay in between. The CDR3 has 16 amino acids. The germline V gene has CDR1 SGHRS and CDR2 YFSETQ. The CDR3 DNA reads as TGCGCCAGCAGCTCGGACGCGGGCCCTAGCACAGATACGCAGTATTTT. It specifies CASSSDAGPSTDTQYF. Full variable domain (missing parts from reference TRBV5-1 and TRBJ2-3): KAGVTQTPRYLIKTRGQQVTLSCSPISGHRSVSWYQQTPGQGLQFLFEYFSETQRNKGNFPGRFSGRQFSNSRSEMNVSTLELGDSALYLCASSSDAGPSTDTQYFGPGTRLTVL.

The rearrangement joins TRBV7-9 to TRBJ2-1; D remains unclear. The V gene's germline CDR1 is SEHNR and CDR2 FQNEAQ (reference sequence). Trimming shortened V by 4 bases and J by 2 bases, and 9 bases separated the two germline ends. The CDR3 has 14 amino acids. CDR3 in amino acids: CASSSPLAYNEQFF. The CDR3 DNA reads as TGTGCCAGCAGCTCCCCCCTTGCCTACAATGAGCAGTTCTTC.

The chain couples TRBV11-2 to TRBJ2-7, with 14 bases fitting TRBD2. From germline, CDR1 is SGHAT and CDR2 FQNNGV. V lost 4 bases to trimming and J lost 1 base; unmatched junction nucleotides: 9. This CDR3 comprises 18 residues. CDR3 in amino acids: CASSYPGLAGANSYEQYF. The CDR3 bases are TGTGCCAGCAGCTATCCGGGACTAGCGGGAGCGAATTCCTACGAGCAGTACTTC. Using reference TRBV11-2 and TRBJ2-7 for the parts outside the CDR3, the full variable domain is EAGVAQSPRYKIIEKRQSVAFWCNPISGHATLYWYQQILGQGPKLLIQFQNNGVVDDSQLPKDRFSAERLKGVDSTLKIQPAKLEDSAVYLCASSYPGLAGANSYEQYFGPGTRLTVT.

This clonotype was seen a handful of times. This chain connects TRBV4-3 to TRBJ2-7, with a weak D call TRBD2 (6 bases). Germline CDR1 LGHNA, CDR2 YSLEER. This CDR3 spans 15 amino acids. Trimming stripped 0 bases from V and 1 base from J, with 10 bases between. The CDR3 protein is CASSQDIAESYEQYF. CDR3 coding DNA: TGCGCCAGCAGCCAAGACATAGCGGAATCCTACGAGCAGTACTTC.

The rearrangement links TRBV2 to TRBJ2-7; 10 nucleotides agree with TRBD2. CDR1 and CDR2 (germline): SNHLY, FYNNEI. Trimming at V came to 5 bases and at J to 1 base, leaving 8 bases not matched to a gene. There are 16 residues in the CDR3. CDR3 nucleotide sequence: TGTGCCAGCAGTAATCCGGGACTAGCGCCGTCCTACGAGCAGTACTTC. It encodes CASSNPGLAPSYEQYF.

At least ten counts were recorded for this clonotype. The V gene is TRBV3-1, the J gene TRBJ1-2; 11 positions agree with TRBD1. Germline CDR1 LGHDT, CDR2 YNNKEL (reference sequence). The CDR3 is 16 amino acids. V shed 4 bases, J shed 8 bases, and the junction held 12 bases outside the gene matches. CDR3 DNA: TGTGCCAGCAGCCTTCAGCTCGGGACAGGGGGAGAAGGCTACACCTTC. Its protein is CASSLQLGTGGEGYTF.

The chain combines TRBV12-3 or TRBV12-4 with TRBJ2-7; possible D gene TRBD2, 5 bases. The CDR3 length is 12 residues. The V end lost 6 bases, the J end lost 2 bases, and 8 bases lay between the germline ends. In DNA, the CDR3 is TGTGCCAGCAGCGAGGGAGCCTACGAGCAGTACTTC. The encoded protein is CASSEGAYEQYF.

This clonotype was seen a handful of times. This rearrangement joins TRBV20-1 to TRBJ2-3; D gene uncertain. V gave up 2 bases and J gave up 4 bases, with 16 bases separating them. The CDR3 loop spans 15 amino acids. Germline V lookup: CDR1 DFQATT, CDR2 SNEGSKA (reference sequence). The CDR3 bases are TGCAGTGCTAGACTAAACATGGTGTCCCCAGATACGCAGTATTTT. Its protein is CSARLNMVSPDTQYF.

The chain joins TRBV2 to TRBJ2-3; TRBD2 matches 7 bases. Germline V gene data show CDR1 as SNHLY and CDR2 as FYNNEI. The CDR3 length is 14 residues. V lost 4 bases and J lost 0; bases outside the gene matches: 1. CDR3 nucleotides: TGTGCCAGCAGTGCGGGACTAAGCACAGATACGCAGTATTTT. This translates into CASSAGLSTDTQYF. The variable domain in full, completed from reference TRBV2 and TRBJ2-3, reads EPEVTQTPSHQVTQMGQEVILRCVPISNHLYFYWYRQILGQKVEFLVSFYNNEISEKSEIFDDQFSVERPDGSNFTLKIRSTKLEDSAMYFCASSAGLSTDTQYFGPGTRLTVL.

This clonotype was seen many times. This rearrangement joins TRBV6-1 to TRBJ2-3; D might be TRBD2 (7 bases). The CDR3 runs to 17 residues. From germline, CDR1 is MNHNS and CDR2 SASEGT. Trimming left V 6 bases short and J 2 bases short, with 21 bases between. The CDR3: CASSPGGMGAYTDTQYF. In DNA, the CDR3 is TGTGCCAGCAGCCCCGGGGGGATGGGGGCATACACAGATACGCAGTATTTT.

CDR3 sequence (DNA): TGTGCCAGCACCCTAGGACATACAGTGGAGGGCTACACCTTC. It codes for CASTLGHTVEGYTF. V is TRBV6-1 and J is TRBJ1-2; tentative D call: TRBD1 (5 bases). The CDR3 has 14 residues. Germline V CDR1 and CDR2: MNHNS, SASEGT. With 7 bases removed from V and 8 bases from J, the gap between germline ends came to 20 bases.

There are a few counts of this clonotype. The gene calls are TRBV4-2 and TRBJ1-1, with D possibly matching TRBD1 (5 bases). Germline-derived CDR1 and CDR2 are LGHNA and YNFKEQ. This CDR3 has 12 amino acids. The V gene lost 4 bases and the J gene lost 8 bases, with 11 bases spanning the gap. The DNA of the CDR3 is TGTGCCAGCAGCCCATGGGGCTTAGAAGCTTTCTTT. Amino acids: CASSPWGLEAFF.

This rearrangement joins TRBV9 to TRBJ2-7, with TRBD2 as a possible D gene (6 bases). CDR1 SGDLS and CDR2 YYNGEE come from the germline V gene. The CDR3 consists of 14 residues. Between the trimmed V and J ends, which lost 3 bases and 3 bases, there was a span of 13 bases. DNA of the CDR3: TGTGCCAGCAGCGCCGGGGGAGGAGGCTACGAGCAGTACTTC. Its translation is CASSAGGGGYEQYF.

This clonotype has a count of ten or more. The rearrangement links TRBV4-1 to TRBJ1-6, with D perhaps TRBD1 (5 bases). With 1 base removed from V and 9 bases from J, the gap between germline ends came to 10 bases. CDR1 and CDR2 from the germline V gene are MGHRA and YSYEKL. The CDR3 sequence is 14 residues long. DNA for the CDR3: TGCGCCAGCAGCCAAGCCCAGGGTACTTCACCCCTCCACTTT. Its translation: CASSQAQGTSPLHF.

The table lists this clonotype with many counts. This rearrangement joins TRBV7-9 to TRBJ2-7, with D tentatively TRBD1 (5 bases). The germline V and J ends were trimmed by 6 bases and 1 base, with 10 bases remaining between them. Germline CDR1 reads SEHNR; CDR2 reads FQNEAQ (reference sequence). The CDR3 is 13 residues long. DNA of the CDR3: TGTGCCAGCAGGCAGACAGCATCCTACGAGCAGTACTTC. Encoded protein: CASRQTASYEQYF.

The V gene is TRBV12-5, the J gene TRBJ2-1, with a tentative D call TRBD2 (5 bases). This CDR3 contains 13 residues. V lost 6 bases, J lost 5 bases, and 11 bases lay in between. Per germline, CDR1 LGHNT and CDR2 FRNRAP. The CDR3 bases are TGTGCTAGTGGACTAACCGGGAACAATGAGCAGTTCTTC. Protein sequence: CASGLTGNNEQFF.

This clonotype was counted a few times. This chain uses TRBV3-1 with TRBJ2-5, with TRBD1 identical over 7 bases. This CDR3 comprises 14 residues. In germline, CDR1 is LGHDT, CDR2 YNNKEL (reference sequence). Trimming at V came to 0 bases and at J to 4 bases, leaving 2 bases not matched to a gene. The DNA of the CDR3 is TGTGCCAGCAGCCAAGAGCACAGGGGAGAGACCCAGTACTTC. Translating gives CASSQEHRGETQYF.

This clonotype appeared a few times. This sequence joins TRBV27 and TRBJ1-5; maybe TRBD1 (5 bases). The germline V gene encodes CDR1 MNHEY and CDR2 SMNVEV (reference sequence). The CDR3 is 13 amino acids. Trimming cost V 3 bases and J 5 bases, with 8 bases left between them. The CDR3 DNA reads as TGTGCCAGCAGTTTGGGGCCAGATCAGCCCCAGCATTTT. It yields the protein CASSLGPDQPQHF.

The J gene is TRBJ2-4, the V gene TRBV7-9, with D possibly TRBD2 on 5 matching bases. Per germline, CDR1 SEHNR and CDR2 FQNEAQ (reference sequence). The V gene lost 5 bases and the J gene lost 3 bases, with 20 bases spanning the gap. The CDR3 totals 17 residues. CDR3 sequence: CASSRPDEWAGKNIQYF. The DNA of the CDR3 is TGTGCCAGCAGCCGTCCGGACGAATGGGCGGGCAAAAACATTCAGTACTTC. Combining the CDR3 with reference TRBV7-9 and TRBJ2-4 gives the whole variable domain DTGVSQNPRHKITKRGQNVTFRCDPISEHNRLYWYRQTLGQGPEFLTYFQNEAQLEKSRLLSDRFSAERPKGSFSTLEIQRTEQGDSAMYLCASSRPDEWAGKNIQYFGAGTRLSVL.

In its sample, this clonotype was seen many times. This chain connects TRBV2 to TRBJ1-1, with 7 bases lining up with TRBD1. With 6 bases clipped from V and 8 bases from J, the junction kept 3 bases outside the gene matches. Germline V gene lookup returns CDR1 SNHLY and CDR2 FYNNEI. The length of the CDR3 is 11 residues. CDR3 protein: CASRGTAEAFF. The DNA of the CDR3 is TGTGCCAGCAGAGGGACAGCAGAAGCTTTCTTT.

Many counts were recorded for this clonotype. The chain joins TRBV6-5 to TRBJ2-1, with D perhaps matching TRBD1 or TRBD2 (5 bases each). The CDR3 runs 14 residues. Germline V gene data show CDR1 as MNHEY and CDR2 as SVGAGI. With 3 bases removed from V and 8 bases from J, the gap between germline ends came to 14 bases. In DNA, the CDR3 is TGTGCCAGCAGTTATGGGACCAATTTCGATGAGCAGTTCTTC. It is translated as CASSYGTNFDEQFF.

This chain connects TRBV4-3 to TRBJ2-7, with unresolved D. This CDR3 spans 14 amino acids. Trimming removed 0 bases at V and 6 bases at J, with 12 bases between. Germline CDR1 reads LGHNA; CDR2 reads YSLEER. DNA for the CDR3: TGCGCCAGCAGCCAAGATAGTGGGGTAGGCGAGCAGTACTTC. Protein product: CASSQDSGVGEQYF.

V and J are TRBV6-1 and TRBJ2-1, with 15 bases aligning to TRBD2. Germline V gene sequence: CDR1 MNHNS, CDR2 SASEGT. The CDR3 loop spans 19 amino acids. The junction had 11 bases not matched to a gene; V was cut back by 5 bases and J by 3 bases. CDR3 region: CASSTRTSGRGGDYNEQFF. The CDR3 nucleotides read TGTGCCAGCAGTACGCGGACTAGCGGGAGGGGTGGGGACTACAATGAGCAGTTCTTC.

The table lists this clonotype with a few counts. V and J are TRBV5-6 and TRBJ2-7, with D uncertain. The V end lost 4 bases, the J end lost 1 base, and 12 bases lay between the germline ends. CDR1 is SGHDT and CDR2 is YYEEEE in the germline V gene. The CDR3 sequence is 14 residues long. The CDR3 sequence is CASSPLAISYEQYF. The CDR3 DNA sequence: TGTGCCAGCAGCCCCCTTGCGATATCCTACGAGCAGTACTTC. The full variable domain, its missing parts supplied by reference TRBV5-6 and TRBJ2-7, is DAGVTQSPTHLIKTRGQQVTLRCSPKSGHDTVSWYQQALGQGPQFIFQYYEEEERQRGNFPDRFSGHQFPNYSSELNVNALLLGDSALYLCASSPLAISYEQYFGPGTRLTVT.

This clonotype was seen a single time. The chain links TRBV6-5 to TRBJ2-5; D remains ambiguous. Trimming took 0 bases from V and 5 from J, leaving 10 bases between them. The CDR3 extends over 14 amino acids. Germline-derived CDR1 and CDR2 are MNHEY and SVGAGI. The CDR3, as DNA: TGTGCCAGCAGTTACTCGCTGGGTTGGGAGACCCAGTACTTC. Translation gives CASSYSLGWETQYF.

This clonotype was observed a few times. V usage is TRBV28 and J usage is TRBJ2-3, with D possibly TRBD2 on 5 matching bases. From germline, CDR1 is MDHEN and CDR2 SYDVKM. CDR3 size: 15 residues. Trimming took off 6 bases at V and 1 base at J, with 14 bases between the two ends. The CDR3 sequence is CASSRYRGGTDTQYF. The DNA of the CDR3 is TGTGCCAGCAGCCGATACCGGGGTGGCACAGATACGCAGTATTTT.

This clonotype was observed many times. Written as DNA, the CDR3 is TGTGCCAGCAGCCCACGACAGGGGGCGCGTGAGCAGTTCTTC. Its translation is CASSPRQGAREQFF. The chain employs TRBV14 and TRBJ2-1, with TRBD1 identical over 10 bases. CDR1 SGHDN and CDR2 FVKESK come from the germline V gene. V trimming: 4 bases; J trimming: 9 bases; junction bases outside the gene matches: 6. CDR3 length: 14 residues.

This clonotype was observed at least ten times. The chain employs TRBV10-3 and TRBJ2-7, with a weak D call TRBD1 (6 bases). This CDR3 has 10 amino acids. V lost 11 bases, J lost 6 bases, and 11 bases lay in between. CDR1 is ENHRY and CDR2 is SYGVKD in the germline V gene. The CDR3 is CAVQGSEQYF. Here the CDR3 DNA reads TGTGCCGTTCAGGGGTCCGAGCAGTACTTC.